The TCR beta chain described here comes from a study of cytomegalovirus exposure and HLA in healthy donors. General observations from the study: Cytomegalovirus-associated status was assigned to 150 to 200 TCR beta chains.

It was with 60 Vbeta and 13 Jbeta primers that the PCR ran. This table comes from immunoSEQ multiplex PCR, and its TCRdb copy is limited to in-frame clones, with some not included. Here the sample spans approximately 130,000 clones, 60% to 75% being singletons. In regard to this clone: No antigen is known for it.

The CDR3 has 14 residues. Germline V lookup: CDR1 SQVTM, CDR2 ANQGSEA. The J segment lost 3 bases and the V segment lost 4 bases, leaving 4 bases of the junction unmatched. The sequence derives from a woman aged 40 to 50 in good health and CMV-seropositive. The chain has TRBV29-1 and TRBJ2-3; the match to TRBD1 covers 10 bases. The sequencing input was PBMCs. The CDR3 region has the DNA TGCAGCGTTGCCGGGACAGGGGTTACAGATACGCAGTATTTT. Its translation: CSVAGTGVTDTQYF.